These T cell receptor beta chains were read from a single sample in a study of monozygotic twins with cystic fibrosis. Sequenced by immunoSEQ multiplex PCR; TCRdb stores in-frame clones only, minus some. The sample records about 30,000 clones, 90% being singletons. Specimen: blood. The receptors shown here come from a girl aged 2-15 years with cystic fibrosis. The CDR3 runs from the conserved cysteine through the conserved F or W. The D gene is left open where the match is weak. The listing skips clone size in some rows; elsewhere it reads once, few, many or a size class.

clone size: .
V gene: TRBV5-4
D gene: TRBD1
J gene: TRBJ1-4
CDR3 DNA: TGTGCCAGCAGCTTGGAGGGGGCGAATGCTAATGAAAAACTGTTTTTT
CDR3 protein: CASSLEGANANEKLFF

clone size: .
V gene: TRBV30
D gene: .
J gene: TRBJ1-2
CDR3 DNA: TGTGCCTGGGGACTGACGGTGGGCGGCTACACCTTC
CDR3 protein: CAWGLTVGGYTF

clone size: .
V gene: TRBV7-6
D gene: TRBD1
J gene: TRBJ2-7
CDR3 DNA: TGTGCCAGCAGCTTAGCTGGGACAGATAAATTCTACGAGCAGTACTTC
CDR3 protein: CASSLAGTDKFYEQYF

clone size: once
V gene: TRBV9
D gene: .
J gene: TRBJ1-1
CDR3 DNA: TGTGCCAGCAGCGCCGGACAGAACACTGAAGCTTTCTTT
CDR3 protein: CASSAGQNTEAFF

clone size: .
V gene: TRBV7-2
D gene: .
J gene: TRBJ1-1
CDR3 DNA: TGTGCCAGCAGCCCCATTTCTCTTGAAGCTTTCTTT
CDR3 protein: CASSPISLEAFF

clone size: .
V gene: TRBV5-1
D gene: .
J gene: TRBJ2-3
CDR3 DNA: TGCGCCAGCAGCTTGGCCTCGAAGGGGTCAGATACGCAGTATTTT
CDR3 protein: CASSLASKGSDTQYF

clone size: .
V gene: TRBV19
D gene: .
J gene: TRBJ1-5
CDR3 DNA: TGTGCCAGTAGTCGCTCCCTCGCAGGGGACCAGCCCCAGCATTTT
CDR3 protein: CASSRSLAGDQPQHF

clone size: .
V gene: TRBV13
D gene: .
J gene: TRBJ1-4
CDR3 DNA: TGTGCCAGCAGCTTAAGTAGGGCTGAAAAACTGTTTTTT
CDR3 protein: CASSLSRAEKLFF

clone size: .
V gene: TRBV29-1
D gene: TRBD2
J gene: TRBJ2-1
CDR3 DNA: TGCAGCGTTGAACCATCCAGCGGGGACTCCTACAATGAGCAGTTCTTC
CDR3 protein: CSVEPSSGDSYNEQFF

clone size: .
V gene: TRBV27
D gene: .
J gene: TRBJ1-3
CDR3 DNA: TGTGCCAGCAGTTTTGGCCCGACGGGAAACACCATATATTTT
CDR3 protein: CASSFGPTGNTIYF

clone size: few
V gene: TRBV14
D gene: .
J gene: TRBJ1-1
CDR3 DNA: TGTGCCAGCAGCCAAGGACAGGAAGTGGAAGCTTTCTTT
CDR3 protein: CASSQGQEVEAFF

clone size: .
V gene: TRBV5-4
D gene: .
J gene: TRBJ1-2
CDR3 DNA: TGTGCCAGCAGCTTGGAGTCATGGGGGGCGGGTTATGGCTACACCTTC
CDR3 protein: CASSLESWGAGYGYTF

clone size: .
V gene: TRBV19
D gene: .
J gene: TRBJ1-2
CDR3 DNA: TGTGCCAGTACCCCTCGTGGGGGGCACGGCTACACCTTC
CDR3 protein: CASTPRGGHGYTF

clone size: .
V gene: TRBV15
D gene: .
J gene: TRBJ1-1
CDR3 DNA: TGTGCCACCAGCAGAGCGACCTACATGAACACTGAAGCTTTCTTT
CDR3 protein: CATSRATYMNTEAFF

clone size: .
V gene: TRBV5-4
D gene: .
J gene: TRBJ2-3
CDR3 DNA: TGTGCCAGCAGAGGAGGGCTCACAGATACGCAGTATTTT
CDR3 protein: CASRGGLTDTQYF

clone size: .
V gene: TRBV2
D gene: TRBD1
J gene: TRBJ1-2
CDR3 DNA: TGTGCCAGCAGGGAACCCGGGACAGCTAACTATGGCTACACCTTC
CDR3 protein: CASREPGTANYGYTF

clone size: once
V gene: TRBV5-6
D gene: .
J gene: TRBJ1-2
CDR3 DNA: TGTGCCAGCACCTCGTCAGGGGTCTATGGCTACACCTTC
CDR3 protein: CASTSSGVYGYTF

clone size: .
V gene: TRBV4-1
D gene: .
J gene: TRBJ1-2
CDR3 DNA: TGCGCCAGCAGCCAAGATATCGCGGGGTGGAATGGCTACACCTTC
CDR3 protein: CASSQDIAGWNGYTF